Sequencing of this TCR beta chain was carried out in a study of shared T cell receptors in the human thymus. Germline V gene sequence: CDR1 MNHNS, CDR2 SASEGT. The V segment lost 2 bases and the J segment 5 bases; nucleotides outside the gene matches: 8. There are 16 residues in the CDR3. Repertoires were generated with immunoSEQ multiplex PCR, while TCRdb's copy carries only in-frame clones and drops some. The sample contains about 660,000 clones, around nine tenths of which appear only once. The same sample was also used in a study of human thymus T cells. That work adds: Among the donors, all were healthy Finnish infants having corrective surgery for congenital heart defects. The thymus tissue came from resections taken during corrective heart surgery. V and J gene usage appeared biased in thymic and blood repertoires. Related research examined unrelated individuals and reported that their thymic repertoires overlapped highly.

The clonotype was recovered from a boy younger than two with a congenital heart defect. The sample comprised thymocytes. This chain connects TRBV6-1 to TRBJ2-5, with 10 positions matching TRBD2. For the CDR3, the DNA is TGTGCCAGCAGTGAAAGGGTAGCGGGAGGTTTGGAGACCCAGTACTTC. Its protein is CASSERVAGGLETQYF.